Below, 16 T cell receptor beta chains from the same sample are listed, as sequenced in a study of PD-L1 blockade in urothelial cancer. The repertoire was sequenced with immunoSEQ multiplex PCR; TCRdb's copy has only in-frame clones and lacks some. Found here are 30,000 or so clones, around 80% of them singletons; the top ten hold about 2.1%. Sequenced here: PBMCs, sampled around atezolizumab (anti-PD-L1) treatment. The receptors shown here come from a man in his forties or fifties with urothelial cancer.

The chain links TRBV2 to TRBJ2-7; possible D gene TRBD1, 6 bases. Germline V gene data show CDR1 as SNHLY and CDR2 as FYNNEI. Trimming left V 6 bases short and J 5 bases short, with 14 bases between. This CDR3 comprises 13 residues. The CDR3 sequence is CASRRQVSHEQYV. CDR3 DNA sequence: TGTGCCAGCAGGCGACAGGTGTCCCACGAGCAGTACGTC.

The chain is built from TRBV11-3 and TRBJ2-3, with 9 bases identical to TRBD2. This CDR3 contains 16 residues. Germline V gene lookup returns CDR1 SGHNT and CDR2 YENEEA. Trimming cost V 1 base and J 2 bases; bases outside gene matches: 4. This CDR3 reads CASSLGGGRATDTQYF. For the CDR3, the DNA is TGTGCCAGCAGCTTAGGCGGCGGGAGGGCCACAGATACGCAGTATTTT.

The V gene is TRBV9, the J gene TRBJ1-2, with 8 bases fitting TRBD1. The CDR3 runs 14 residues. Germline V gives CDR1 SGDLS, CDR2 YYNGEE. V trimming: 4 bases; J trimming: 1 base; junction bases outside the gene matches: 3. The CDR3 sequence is CASSTTGVNYGYTF. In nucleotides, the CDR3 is TGTGCCAGCAGCACGACAGGGGTTAACTATGGCTACACCTTC.

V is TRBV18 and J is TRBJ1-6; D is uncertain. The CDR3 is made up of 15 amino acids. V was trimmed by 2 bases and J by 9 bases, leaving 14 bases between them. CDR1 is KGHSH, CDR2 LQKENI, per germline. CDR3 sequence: CASSPYLAGSSPLHF. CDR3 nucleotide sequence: TGTGCCAGCTCACCATATCTTGCGGGAAGTTCACCCCTCCACTTT. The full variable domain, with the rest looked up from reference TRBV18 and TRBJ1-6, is NAGVMQNPRHLVRRRGQEARLRCSPMKGHSHVYWYRQLPEEGLKFMVYLQKENIIDESGMPKERFSAEFPKEGPSILRIQQVVRGDSAAYFCASSPYLAGSSPLHFGNGTRLTVT.

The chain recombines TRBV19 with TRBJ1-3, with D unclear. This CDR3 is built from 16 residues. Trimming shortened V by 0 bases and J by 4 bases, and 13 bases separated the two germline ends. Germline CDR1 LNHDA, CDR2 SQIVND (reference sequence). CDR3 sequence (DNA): TGTGCCAGTAGTATAGATGCTTACAGCTACGGAAACACCATATATTTT. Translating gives CASSIDAYSYGNTIYF.

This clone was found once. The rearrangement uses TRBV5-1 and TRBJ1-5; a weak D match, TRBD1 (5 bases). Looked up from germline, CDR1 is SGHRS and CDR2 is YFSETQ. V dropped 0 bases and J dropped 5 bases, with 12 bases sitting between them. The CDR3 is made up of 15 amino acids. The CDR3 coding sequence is TGCGCCAGCAGCTTGGGGATCCAGGGTGATCAGCCCCAGCATTTT. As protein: CASSLGIQGDQPQHF.

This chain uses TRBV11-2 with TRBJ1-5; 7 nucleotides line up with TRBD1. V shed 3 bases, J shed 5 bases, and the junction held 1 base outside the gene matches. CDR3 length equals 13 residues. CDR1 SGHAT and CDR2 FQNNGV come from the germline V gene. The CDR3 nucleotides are TGTGCCAGCAGCTTCGACAGGGATCAGCCCCAGCATTTT. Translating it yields CASSFDRDQPQHF.

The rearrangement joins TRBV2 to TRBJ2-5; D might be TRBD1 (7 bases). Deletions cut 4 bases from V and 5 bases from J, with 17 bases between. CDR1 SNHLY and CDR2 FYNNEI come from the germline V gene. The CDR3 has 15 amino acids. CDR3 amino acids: CASSVEAGGLETQYF. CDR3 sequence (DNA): TGTGCCAGCAGTGTTGAGGCAGGGGGGCTGGAGACCCAGTACTTC.

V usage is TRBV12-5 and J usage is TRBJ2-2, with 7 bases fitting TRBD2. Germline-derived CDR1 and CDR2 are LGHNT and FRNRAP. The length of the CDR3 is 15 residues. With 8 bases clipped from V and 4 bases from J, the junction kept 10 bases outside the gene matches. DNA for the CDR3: TGTGCTAGTCGGGGGAGGGGCAGCTCCACCGGGGAGCTGTTTTTT. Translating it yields CASRGRGSSTGELFF.

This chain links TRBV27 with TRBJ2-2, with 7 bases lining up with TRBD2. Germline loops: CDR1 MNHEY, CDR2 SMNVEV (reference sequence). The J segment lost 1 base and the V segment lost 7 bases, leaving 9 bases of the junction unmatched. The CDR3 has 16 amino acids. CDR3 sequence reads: CASNPGGIGNTGELFF. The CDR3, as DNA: TGTGCCAGCAACCCCGGGGGGATAGGGAACACCGGGGAGCTGTTTTTT.

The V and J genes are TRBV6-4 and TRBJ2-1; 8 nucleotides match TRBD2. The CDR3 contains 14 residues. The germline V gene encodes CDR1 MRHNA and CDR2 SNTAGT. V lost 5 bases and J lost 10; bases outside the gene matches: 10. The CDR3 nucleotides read TGTGCCAGCAGTCCGGGACTAGGTTCGGCAGAGCAGTTCTTC. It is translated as CASSPGLGSAEQFF.

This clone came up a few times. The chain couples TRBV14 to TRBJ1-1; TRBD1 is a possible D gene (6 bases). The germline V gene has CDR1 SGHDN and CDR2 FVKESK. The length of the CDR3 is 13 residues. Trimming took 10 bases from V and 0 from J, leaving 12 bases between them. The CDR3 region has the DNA TGTGCCACCGCCAGGGGCCTGAACACTGAAGCTTTCTTT. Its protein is CATARGLNTEAFF.

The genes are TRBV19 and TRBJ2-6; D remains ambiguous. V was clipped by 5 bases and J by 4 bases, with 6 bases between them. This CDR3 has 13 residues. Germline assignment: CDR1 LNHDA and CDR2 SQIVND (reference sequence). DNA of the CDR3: TGTGCCAGTAGTGCTACGGGGGCCAACGTCCTGACTTTC. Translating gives CASSATGANVLTF. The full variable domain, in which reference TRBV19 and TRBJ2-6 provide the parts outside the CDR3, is DGGITQSPKYLFRKEGQNVTLSCEQNLNHDAMYWYRQDPGQGLRLIYYSQIVNDFQKGDIAEGYSVSREKKESFPLTVTSAQKNPTAFYLCASSATGANVLTFGAGSRLTVL.

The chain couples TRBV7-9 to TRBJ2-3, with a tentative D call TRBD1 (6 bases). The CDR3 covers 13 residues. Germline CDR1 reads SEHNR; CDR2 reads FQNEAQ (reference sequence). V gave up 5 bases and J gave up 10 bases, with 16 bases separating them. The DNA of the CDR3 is TGTGCCAGCAGCCGGGACAATAAGAGTCCGCAGTATTTT. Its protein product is CASSRDNKSPQYF.

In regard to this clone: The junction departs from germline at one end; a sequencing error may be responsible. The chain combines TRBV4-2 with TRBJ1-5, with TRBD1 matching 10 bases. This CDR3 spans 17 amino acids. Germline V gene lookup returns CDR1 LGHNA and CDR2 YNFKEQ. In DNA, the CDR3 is TGTGCCAGCAGACAAGGAACCGGGACAGGGGTCAATCAGCCCCAGCATTTT. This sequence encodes CASRQGTGTGVNQPQHF.

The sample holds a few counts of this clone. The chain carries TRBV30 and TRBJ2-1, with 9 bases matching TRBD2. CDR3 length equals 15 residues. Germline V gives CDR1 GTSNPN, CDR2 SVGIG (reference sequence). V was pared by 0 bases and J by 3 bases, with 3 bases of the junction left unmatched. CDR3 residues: CAWSVPSGDYNEQFF. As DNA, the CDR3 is TGTGCCTGGAGTGTACCTAGCGGGGACTACAATGAGCAGTTCTTC.